What follows are 29 T cell receptor beta chains derived from one specimen sequenced in a study of CXCR3-negative and CXCR3-positive naive CD8 T cells. Through 5' RACE with UMI labels, the TRB cDNA libraries were prepared. From the 5' RACE reads, TCRdb lists one entry per CDR3 protein and no DNA. This table lists 46,000 or so distinct CDR3 sequences. The material sequenced was naive CXCR3- CD8+ T cells from blood. Stated subset: CD45RO-CCR7+CD27+CD95- naive CD8+ T cells lacking CXCR3 (TNR3-). These TCRs come from a human donor in good health. Some clones in this sample may be carry-over from other donors' samples.

The J gene is TRBJ2-1, the V gene TRBV7-9; TCRdb proposes TRBD1, but this gene call is untestable without DNA. Germline CDR1 and CDR2: SEHNR and FQNEAQ (reference sequence). The CDR3 spans 15 residues. The CDR3 reads CASSSPEGGWDEQFF.

The chain couples TRBV7-9 to TRBJ2-5. CDR3 length equals 13 residues. The V gene's germline CDR1 is SEHNR and CDR2 FQNEAQ (reference sequence). CDR3 sequence: CASSPEGQETQYF.

The chain has TRBV6-6 and TRBJ2-5; TCRdb's D call, TRBD1, is unchecked because there is no DNA. CDR1 MNHNY and CDR2 SVGAGI come from the germline V gene (reference sequence). The CDR3 runs to 14 residues. This CDR3 reads CASSSDRDQETQYF.

The rearrangement links TRBV7-9 to TRBJ2-1. CDR3 length: 12 amino acids. CDR1 is SEHNR and CDR2 is FQNEAQ in the germline V gene (reference sequence). This CDR3 is CASSLGANEQFF. The full variable domain, in which reference TRBV7-9 and TRBJ2-1 provide the parts outside the CDR3, is DTGVSQNPRHKITKRGQNVTFRCDPISEHNRLYWYRQTLGQGPEFLTYFQNEAQLEKSRLLSDRFSAERPKGSFSTLEIQRTEQGDSAMYLCASSLGANEQFFGPGTRLTVL.

The chain joins TRBV4-1 to TRBJ2-2. The CDR3 runs 11 residues. Germline V lookup: CDR1 MGHRA, CDR2 YSYEKL. This CDR3 is CASSRTGELFF.

The V gene is TRBV3-1, the J gene TRBJ2-7; TCRdb's D call, TRBD1, is unchecked because there is no DNA. CDR3 size: 13 residues. Germline V lookup: CDR1 LGHDT, CDR2 YNNKEL (reference sequence). The CDR3 here is CASSPIDRYEQYF.

This chain links TRBV5-1 with TRBJ2-7. The CDR3 totals 12 residues. The germline V gene encodes CDR1 SGHRS and CDR2 YFSETQ. The CDR3 region is CASSQGHYEQYF.

The V and J genes are TRBV7-2 and TRBJ2-1. From germline, CDR1 is SGHTA and CDR2 FQGNSA. CDR3 length: 15 amino acids. Here the CDR3 reads CASSLERGSYNEQFF.

The CDR3 region is CASSLTGRYNEQFF. The V and J genes are TRBV11-2 and TRBJ2-1; TCRdb designates TRBD1, a call that cannot be tested without DNA. The CDR3 has 14 residues. CDR1 and CDR2 (germline): SGHAT, FQNNGV.

This sequence joins TRBV29-1 and TRBJ2-7; TCRdb picks TRBD1, but there is no DNA to check that call. CDR3 length: 12 residues. Germline loops: CDR1 SQVTM, CDR2 ANQGSEA. CDR3 in amino acids: CSVEQGSYEQYF.

CDR3: CSVEGNKETQYF. The gene calls are TRBV29-1 and TRBJ2-5. CDR1 is SQVTM, CDR2 ANQGSEA, per germline. CDR3 length: 12 residues. Drawing the rest from reference TRBV29-1 and TRBJ2-5, the complete variable domain is SAVISQKPSRDICQRGTSLTIQCQVDSQVTMMFWYRQQPGQSLTLIATANQGSEATYESGFVIDKFPISRPNLTFSTLTVSNMSPEDSSIYLCSVEGNKETQYFGPGTRLLVL.

V is TRBV6-4 and J is TRBJ2-1. This CDR3 has 14 amino acids. Germline lookup yields CDR1 MRHNA and CDR2 SNTAGT. CDR3 region: CASSEGYSYNEQFF.

The chain's CDR3 is CASSEEAGGQYNEQFF. The chain combines TRBV2 with TRBJ2-1; checking the TCRdb D call of TRBD1 is not possible without DNA. CDR1 is SNHLY, CDR2 FYNNEI, per germline. The CDR3 is 16 amino acids. The full variable domain, in which reference TRBV2 and TRBJ2-1 provide the parts outside the CDR3, is EPEVTQTPSHQVTQMGQEVILRCVPISNHLYFYWYRQILGQKVEFLVSFYNNEISEKSEIFDDQFSVERPDGSNFTLKIRSTKLEDSAMYFCASSEEAGGQYNEQFFGPGTRLTVL.

The chain joins TRBV4-3 to TRBJ1-2; no DNA is available, so the TRBD1 call from TCRdb remains unchecked. Per the germline V gene, CDR1 is LGHNA and CDR2 is YSLEER. CDR3 length: 15 residues. CDR3 protein: CASSQDRVIIYGYTF.

V is TRBV25-1 and J is TRBJ2-1. The CDR3 is 18 residues long. Germline V gene sequence: CDR1 MGHDK, CDR2 SYGVNS. The CDR3: CASSEYFGATTSYNEQFF.

CDR3 region: CASSYSNVRTGDEQYF. The chain is built from TRBV6-5 and TRBJ2-7; the TRBD1 assignment by TCRdb is unverifiable without DNA. Germline V gene sequence: CDR1 MNHEY, CDR2 SVGAGI. The CDR3 is 16 residues long.

The chain uses TRBV24-1 and TRBJ1-1. The CDR3 contains 13 residues. Per the germline V gene, CDR1 is KGHDR and CDR2 is SFDVKD. CDR3 sequence reads: CATRAAAGTEAFF.

This rearrangement joins TRBV5-1 to TRBJ2-7; TCRdb lists TRBD1, though no DNA is available to test this call. The CDR3 sequence is 14 residues long. Per the germline V gene, CDR1 is SGHRS and CDR2 is YFSETQ. The CDR3 loop is CASSMDRGPYEEYF.

The chain is built from TRBV28 and TRBJ2-1. This CDR3 is built from 12 residues. Per germline, CDR1 MDHEN and CDR2 SYDVKM. The CDR3 is CASSFLNNEQFF.

The V and J genes are TRBV15 and TRBJ2-7. Germline V gives CDR1 LNHNV, CDR2 YYDKDF (reference sequence). The CDR3 sequence is 14 residues long. The CDR3 protein is CATSFGGDNYEQYF.

V and J are TRBV6-6 and TRBJ2-7; there is no DNA to check the TCRdb D call of TRBD1. The germline CDR1 and CDR2 sequences are MNHNY and SVGAGI (reference sequence). The CDR3 has 13 residues. The CDR3 sequence is CASSYGGGPEQYF.

The chain combines TRBV15 with TRBJ2-1; TCRdb's D call of TRBD2 is untestable without DNA. Germline CDR1 and CDR2: LNHNV and YYDKDF (reference sequence). The CDR3 length is 16 residues. CDR3 residues: CATSEVGPNSYNEQFF.

CDR3 sequence: CASSYSNEQFF. This chain connects TRBV6-6 to TRBJ2-1. Per germline, CDR1 MNHNY and CDR2 SVGAGI (reference sequence). This CDR3 has 11 amino acids.

The rearrangement links TRBV5-1 to TRBJ2-7. CDR3 length: 13 amino acids. CDR1 SGHRS and CDR2 YFSETQ come from the germline V gene. CDR3 residues: CASSLEGPNEQYF.

The chain carries TRBV29-1 and TRBJ2-7. This CDR3 comprises 13 residues. Germline-derived CDR1 and CDR2 are SQVTM and ANQGSEA. The CDR3 region is CSVEDRTSYEQYF.

V usage is TRBV7-9 and J usage is TRBJ2-7. The CDR3 sequence is 15 residues long. Germline V gene sequence: CDR1 SEHNR, CDR2 FQNEAQ (reference sequence). The CDR3 loop reads CASSRTGGGTYEQYF.

CDR3 loop: CASSSTGEDQPQHF. V usage is TRBV7-9 and J usage is TRBJ1-5; TCRdb outputs TRBD1, but without DNA this stays unchecked. Per germline, CDR1 SEHNR and CDR2 FQNEAQ (reference sequence). This CDR3 comprises 14 residues.

This rearrangement joins TRBV18 to TRBJ2-1; TCRdb designates TRBD1, a call that cannot be tested without DNA. There are 13 residues in the CDR3. Per the germline V gene, CDR1 is KGHSH and CDR2 is LQKENI. The CDR3 loop is CASSPGGFNEQFF.

The V call is TRBV27, the J call TRBJ2-5; with no DNA, the TCRdb D assignment of TRBD1 cannot be verified. Germline V CDR1 and CDR2: MNHEY, SMNVEV (reference sequence). CDR3 size: 15 residues. CDR3 sequence reads: CASSFGGQGQETQYF.